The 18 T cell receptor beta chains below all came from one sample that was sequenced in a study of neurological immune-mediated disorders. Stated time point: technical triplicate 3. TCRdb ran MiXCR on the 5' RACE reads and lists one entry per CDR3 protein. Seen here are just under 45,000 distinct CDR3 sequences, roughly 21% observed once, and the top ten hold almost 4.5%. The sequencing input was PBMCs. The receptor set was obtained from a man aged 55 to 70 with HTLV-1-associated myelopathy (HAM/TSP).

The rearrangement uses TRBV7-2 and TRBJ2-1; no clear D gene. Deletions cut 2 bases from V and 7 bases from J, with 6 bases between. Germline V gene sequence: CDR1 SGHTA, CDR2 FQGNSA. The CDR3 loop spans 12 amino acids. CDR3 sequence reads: CASSLYLNEQFF. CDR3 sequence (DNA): TGTGCCAGCAGCTTATACCTAAATGAGCAGTTCTTC.

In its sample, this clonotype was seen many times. The CDR3 DNA reads TGCAGTGCTAGAGATCCCCGAGAAAATTGGGGGGGATATGGCTACACCTTC. Translating gives CSARDPRENWGGYGYTF. V gene TRBV20-1 combines with J gene TRBJ1-2, with a weak D call TRBD1 (5 bases). V dropped 0 bases and J dropped 5 bases, with 22 bases sitting between them. The CDR3 is 17 residues long. Germline lookup yields CDR1 DFQATT and CDR2 SNEGSKA (reference sequence).

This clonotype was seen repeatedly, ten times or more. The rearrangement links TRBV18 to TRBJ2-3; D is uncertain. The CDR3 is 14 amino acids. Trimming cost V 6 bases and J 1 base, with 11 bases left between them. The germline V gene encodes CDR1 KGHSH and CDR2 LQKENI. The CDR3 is CASSAVIGTDTQYF. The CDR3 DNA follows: TGTGCCAGCTCGGCGGTAATTGGCACAGATACGCAGTATTTT.

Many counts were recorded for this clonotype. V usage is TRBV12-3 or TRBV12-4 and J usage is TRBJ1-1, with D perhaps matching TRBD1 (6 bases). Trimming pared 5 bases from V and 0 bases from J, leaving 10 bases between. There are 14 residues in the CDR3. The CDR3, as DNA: TGTGCCAGCAGTCCACAGGGCATGAACACTGAAGCTTTCTTT. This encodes CASSPQGMNTEAFF.

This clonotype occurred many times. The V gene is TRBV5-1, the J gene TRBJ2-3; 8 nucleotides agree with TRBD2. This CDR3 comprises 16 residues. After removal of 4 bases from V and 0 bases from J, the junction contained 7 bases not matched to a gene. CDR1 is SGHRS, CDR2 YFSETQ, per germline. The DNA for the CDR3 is TGCGCCAGCAGCAAAGCGGGAGCCCCTAGCACAGATACGCAGTATTTT. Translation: CASSKAGAPSTDTQYF.

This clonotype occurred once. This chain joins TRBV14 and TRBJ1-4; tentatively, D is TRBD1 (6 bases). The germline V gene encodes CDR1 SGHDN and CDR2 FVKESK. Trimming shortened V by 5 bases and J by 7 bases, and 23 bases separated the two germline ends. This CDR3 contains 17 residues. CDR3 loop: CASSKGGTHLVGEKLFF. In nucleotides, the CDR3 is TGTGCCAGCAGCAAAGGGGGGACTCACCTAGTCGGTGAAAAACTGTTTTTT.

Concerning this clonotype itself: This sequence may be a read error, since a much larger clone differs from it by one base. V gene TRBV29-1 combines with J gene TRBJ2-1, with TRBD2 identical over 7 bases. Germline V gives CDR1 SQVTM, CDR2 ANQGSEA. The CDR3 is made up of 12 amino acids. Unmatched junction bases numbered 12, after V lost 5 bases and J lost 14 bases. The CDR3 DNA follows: TGCAGCGTTCTACTAGTGGGAGGGATGGAGTTCTTC. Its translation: CSVLLVGGMEFF.

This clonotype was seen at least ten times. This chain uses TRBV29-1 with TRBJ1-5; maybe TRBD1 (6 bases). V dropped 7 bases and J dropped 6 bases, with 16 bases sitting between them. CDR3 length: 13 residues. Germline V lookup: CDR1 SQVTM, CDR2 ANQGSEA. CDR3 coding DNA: TGCAGCGCCGCCGGGGGCGACGGTCAGCCCCAGCATTTT. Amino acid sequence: CSAAGGDGQPQHF.

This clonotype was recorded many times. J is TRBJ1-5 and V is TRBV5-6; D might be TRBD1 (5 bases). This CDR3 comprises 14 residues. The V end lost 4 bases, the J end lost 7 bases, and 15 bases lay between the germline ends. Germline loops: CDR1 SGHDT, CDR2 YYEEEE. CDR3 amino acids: CASSVGHLQQPQHF. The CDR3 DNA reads TGTGCCAGCAGCGTCGGACACTTGCAACAGCCCCAGCATTTT. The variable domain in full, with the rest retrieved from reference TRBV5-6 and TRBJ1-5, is DAGVTQSPTHLIKTRGQQVTLRCSPKSGHDTVSWYQQALGQGPQFIFQYYEEEERQRGNFPDRFSGHQFPNYSSELNVNALLLGDSALYLCASSVGHLQQPQHFGDGTRLSIL.

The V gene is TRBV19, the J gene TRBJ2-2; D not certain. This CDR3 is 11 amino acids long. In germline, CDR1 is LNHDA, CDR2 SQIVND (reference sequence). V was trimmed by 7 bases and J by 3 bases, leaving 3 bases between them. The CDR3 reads CASTDTGELFF. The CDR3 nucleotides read TGTGCCAGTACTGACACCGGGGAGCTGTTTTTT. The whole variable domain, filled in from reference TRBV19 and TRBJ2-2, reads DGGITQSPKYLFRKEGQNVTLSCEQNLNHDAMYWYRQDPGQGLRLIYYSQIVNDFQKGDIAEGYSVSREKKESFPLTVTSAQKNPTAFYLCASTDTGELFFGEGSRLTVL.

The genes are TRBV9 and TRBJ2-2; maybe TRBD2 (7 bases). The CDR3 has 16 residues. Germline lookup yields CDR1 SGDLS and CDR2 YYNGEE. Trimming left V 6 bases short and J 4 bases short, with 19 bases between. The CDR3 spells CASTKGGGQGTGELFF. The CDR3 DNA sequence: TGTGCCAGCACCAAGGGGGGAGGGCAGGGCACCGGGGAGCTGTTTTTT.

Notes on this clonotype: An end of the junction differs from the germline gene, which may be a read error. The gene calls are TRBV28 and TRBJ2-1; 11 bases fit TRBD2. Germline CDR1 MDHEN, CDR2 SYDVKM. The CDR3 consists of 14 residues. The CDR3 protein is CPSSLAGGYNEQFF. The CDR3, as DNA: TGTCCCAGCAGTCTAGCGGGAGGCTACAATGAGCAGTTCTTC.

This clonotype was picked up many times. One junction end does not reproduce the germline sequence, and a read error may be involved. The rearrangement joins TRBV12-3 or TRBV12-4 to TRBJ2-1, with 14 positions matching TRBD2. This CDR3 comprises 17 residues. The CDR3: CASTPTSGRAGYTEQFF. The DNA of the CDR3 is TGTGCCAGCACCCCGACTAGCGGGAGGGCCGGGTACACTGAGCAGTTCTTC.

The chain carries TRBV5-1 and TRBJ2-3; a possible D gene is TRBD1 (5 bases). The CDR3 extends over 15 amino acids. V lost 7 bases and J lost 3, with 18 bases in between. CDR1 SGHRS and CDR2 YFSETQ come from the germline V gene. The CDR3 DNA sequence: TGCGCCAGCTTGGCCGGGCAGGGATCTACAGATACGCAGTATTTT. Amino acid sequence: CASLAGQGSTDTQYF.

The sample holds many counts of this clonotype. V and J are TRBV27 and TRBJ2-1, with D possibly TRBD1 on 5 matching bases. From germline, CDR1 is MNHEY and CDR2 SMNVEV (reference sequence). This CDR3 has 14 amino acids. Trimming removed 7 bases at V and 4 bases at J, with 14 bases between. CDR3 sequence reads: CASKFDSEYNEQFF. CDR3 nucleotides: TGTGCCAGCAAGTTTGACAGCGAATACAATGAGCAGTTCTTC.

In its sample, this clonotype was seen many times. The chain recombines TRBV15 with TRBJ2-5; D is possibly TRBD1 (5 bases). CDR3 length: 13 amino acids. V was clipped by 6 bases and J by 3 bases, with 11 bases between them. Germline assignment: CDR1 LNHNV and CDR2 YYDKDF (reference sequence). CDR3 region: CATRRGREETQYF. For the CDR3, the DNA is TGTGCCACCAGACGCGGCAGGGAAGAGACCCAGTACTTC.

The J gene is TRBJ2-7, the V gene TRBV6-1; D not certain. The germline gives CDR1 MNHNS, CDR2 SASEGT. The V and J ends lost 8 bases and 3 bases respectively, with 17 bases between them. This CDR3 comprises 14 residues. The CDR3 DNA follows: TGTGCCAGCTCCGCGCGGCAGAAAGACTACGAGCAGTACTTC. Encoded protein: CASSARQKDYEQYF.

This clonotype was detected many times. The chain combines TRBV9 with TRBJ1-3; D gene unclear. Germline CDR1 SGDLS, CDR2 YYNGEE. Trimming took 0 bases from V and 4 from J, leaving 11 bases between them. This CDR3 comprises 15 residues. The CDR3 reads CASSVAVGRGNTIYF. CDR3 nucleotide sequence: TGTGCCAGCAGCGTAGCGGTAGGGCGAGGAAACACCATATATTTT.